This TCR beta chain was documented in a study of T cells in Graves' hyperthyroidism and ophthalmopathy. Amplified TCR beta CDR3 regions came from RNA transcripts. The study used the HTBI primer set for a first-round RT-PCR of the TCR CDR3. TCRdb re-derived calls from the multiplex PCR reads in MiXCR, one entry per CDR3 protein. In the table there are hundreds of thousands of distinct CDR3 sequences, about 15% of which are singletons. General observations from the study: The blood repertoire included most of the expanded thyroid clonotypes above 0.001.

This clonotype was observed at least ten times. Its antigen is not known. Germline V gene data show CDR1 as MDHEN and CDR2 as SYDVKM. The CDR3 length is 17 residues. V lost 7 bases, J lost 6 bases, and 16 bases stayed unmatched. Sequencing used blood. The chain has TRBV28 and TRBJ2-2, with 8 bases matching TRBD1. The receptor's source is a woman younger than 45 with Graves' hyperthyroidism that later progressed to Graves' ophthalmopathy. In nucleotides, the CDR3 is TGTGCCAGCACTCACAATCCCGGGACAGGTTCGGCCGGGGAGCTGTTTTTT. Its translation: CASTHNPGTGSAGELFF.